Listed below are T cell receptor beta chains from one sample, sequenced in a study of human T cells and chemical hapten exposure. TCRdb reprocessed the RACE reads with MiXCR, giving one entry per CDR3 protein. The table includes around 200,000 distinct CDR3 sequences, under 30% detected once. This specimen consisted of whole blood, obtained in connection with sensitization to the hapten diphenylcyclopropenone (DPC). The receptors come from a woman aged 40 to 55 with alopecia areata. Some clones in this sample may be carry-over from other donors' samples. Each CDR3 is given with its conserved first and last residue. The D gene is left open where the match is weak. The size field is filled for only some rows; it gives once, few, many or a size class.

J | V | size | D | CDR3 | DNA
TRBJ1-5 | TRBV29-1 | NA | NA | CSAAQGGNQPQHF | TGCAGCGCTGCACAGGGCGGCAATCAGCCCCAGCATTTT
TRBJ1-1 | TRBV12-3/TRBV12-4 | few | NA | CASSLRYTEAFF | TGTGCCAGCAGTCTGAGGTACACTGAAGCTTTCTTT
TRBJ1-1 | TRBV20-1 | few | NA | CSARTANTEAFF | TGCAGTGCCCGGACAGCGAACACTGAAGCTTTCTTT
TRBJ1-5 | TRBV27 | NA | NA | CASKEGLNQPQHF | TGTGCCAGCAAGGAGGGACTCAATCAGCCCCAGCATTTT
TRBJ2-1 | TRBV7-2 | NA | TRBD2 | CASSLRPTSGAYNEQFF | TGTGCCAGCAGCTTACGGCCGACTAGCGGAGCGTACAATGAGCAGTTCTTC
TRBJ2-7 | TRBV5-8 | few | NA | CASSLVLHSYEQYF | TGTGCCAGCAGCTTGGTCCTACATTCCTACGAGCAGTACTTC
TRBJ2-1 | TRBV20-1 | NA | TRBD2 | CSATRGTSGDNEQFF | TGCAGTGCTACTCGCGGGACTAGCGGTGACAATGAGCAGTTCTTC
TRBJ2-2 | TRBV24-1 | NA | NA | CATSDFYVNTGELFF | TGTGCCACCAGTGATTTTTACGTTAACACCGGGGAGCTGTTTTTT
TRBJ2-1 | TRBV6-2/TRBV6-3 | NA | NA | CASIPLGRNEQFF | TGTGCCAGCATCCCGCTGGGACGCAATGAGCAGTTCTTC
TRBJ2-1 | TRBV20-1 | few | NA | CSARRGYNEQFF | TGCAGTGCTAGACGAGGGTACAATGAGCAGTTCTTC
TRBJ1-6 | TRBV29-1 | many | TRBD1 | CSVATGGHSPLHF | TGCAGCGTTGCAACAGGGGGACATTCACCCCTCCACTTT
TRBJ2-3 | TRBV20-1 | NA | NA | CSASRRPTDTQYF | TGCAGTGCTAGTCGCCGCCCCACAGATACGCAGTATTTT
TRBJ1-1 | TRBV20-1 | NA | TRBD1 | CRARDRGNTEAFF | TGCAGAGCTAGAGACAGGGGAAACACTGAAGCTTTCTTT
TRBJ2-3 | TRBV12-3/TRBV12-4 | few | NA | CASSPDTQYF | TGTGCCAGCAGCCCGGATACGCAGTATTTT
TRBJ2-7 | TRBV4-2 | many | TRBD2 | CASSPTSASYEQYF | TGTGCCAGCAGCCCCACTAGCGCCTCCTACGAGCAGTACTTC
TRBJ2-5 | TRBV7-2 | few | NA | CASSPSPVVGETQYF | TGTGCCAGCAGCCCCAGCCCAGTCGTAGGCGAGACCCAGTACTTC
TRBJ1-1 | TRBV12-3/TRBV12-4 | NA | NA | CASSLRGHQNTEAFF | TGTGCCAGCAGCCTTAGGGGACATCAGAACACTGAAGCTTTCTTT
TRBJ2-3 | TRBV18 | many | TRBD2 | CASSSISSGRTDTQYF | TGTGCCAGCTCATCCATCTCTAGCGGGAGAACAGATACGCAGTATTTT
TRBJ2-3 | TRBV6-2/TRBV6-3 | NA | NA | CASSYRWGTQYF | TGTGCCAGCAGTTACCGGTGGGGTACGCAGTATTTT
TRBJ1-5 | TRBV6-2/TRBV6-3 | many | NA | CASSYSFGGNQPQHF | TGTGCCAGCAGTTACAGTTTCGGCGGTAATCAGCCCCAGCATTTT
TRBJ2-3 | TRBV2 | few | TRBD1 | CATGQGRTDTQYF | TGTGCCACAGGACAGGGGAGGACAGATACGCAGTATTTT
TRBJ1-2 | TRBV7-2 | few | NA | CASSWGRGKSGYTF | TGTGCCAGCAGCTGGGGCCGGGGAAAGTCAGGCTACACCTTC
TRBJ2-3 | TRBV5-1 | NA | NA | CASSPEIDTQYF | TGCGCCAGCAGCCCCGAGATAGATACGCAGTATTTT
TRBJ2-5 | TRBV24-1 | once | TRBD1 | CATSERQGGQETQYF | TGTGCCACCAGTGAAAGACAGGGGGGCCAAGAGACCCAGTACTTC
TRBJ2-6 | TRBV29-1 | few | NA | CSAGIGAGANVLTF | TGCAGCGCGGGCATAGGGGCTGGGGCCAACGTCCTGACTTTC
TRBJ2-7 | TRBV27 | few | TRBD1 | CASSLGQYYEQYF | TGTGCCAGCAGCTTGGGACAGTACTACGAGCAGTACTTC
TRBJ2-3 | TRBV11-2 | NA | NA | CASSLGASDTDTQYF | TGTGCCAGCAGCTTAGGCGCTAGCGACACAGATACGCAGTATTTT
TRBJ1-4 | TRBV5-5 | few | TRBD1 | CASTRFGTGWREKLFF | TGTGCCAGCACCCGGTTCGGGACAGGGTGGCGTGAAAAACTGTTTTTT
TRBJ2-7 | TRBV27 | once | TRBD1 | CASSWTGTYEQYF | TGTGCCAGCAGTTGGACAGGGACATACGAGCAGTACTTC
TRBJ2-1 | TRBV18 | few | NA | CASSPQVSSVLNEQFF | TGTGCCAGCTCACCACAAGTTTCGTCAGTTCTTAATGAGCAGTTCTTC
TRBJ1-1 | TRBV12-3/TRBV12-4 | NA | NA | CASSLRWAGAMNTEAFF | TGTGCCAGCAGTTTGAGGTGGGCAGGGGCTATGAACACTGAAGCTTTCTTT
TRBJ2-4 | TRBV6-2/TRBV6-3 | NA | NA | CASSYLGAPKNIQYF | TGTGCCAGCAGTTACCTGGGAGCACCCAAAAACATTCAGTACTTC
TRBJ1-1 | TRBV11-3 | NA | NA | CASSLDPGEAFF | TGTGCCAGCAGCTTAGACCCAGGAGAAGCTTTCTTT
TRBJ2-5 | TRBV20-1 | NA | TRBD1 | CSAISPGQDQETQYF | TGCAGTGCTATATCACCTGGACAGGACCAAGAGACCCAGTACTTC
TRBJ2-3 | TRBV6-2/TRBV6-3 | NA | NA | CASSWSQPVVQYF | TGTGCCAGCAGCTGGTCCCAGCCAGTTGTGCAGTATTTT
TRBJ2-7 | TRBV24-1 | few | TRBD1 | CATSDDRDEQYF | TGTGCCACCAGTGACGACAGGGACGAGCAGTACTTC